Given below is one T cell receptor beta chain in context. V was pared by 6 bases and J by 4 bases, with 13 bases between. The CDR3 is 14 residues long. Germline CDR1 is MNHEY and CDR2 is SVGAGI. Profiled with immunoSEQ multiplex PCR; TCRdb holds only in-frame clones, not every one. The sample yields about 680,000 clones, roughly 90% seen once. The data stem from a study of Ad26.COV2.S vaccination and SARS-CoV-2 variants. The treatment denotes: over 15 received Ad26.COV2.S at low or high dose, single or two shots; roughly 5 received placebo; per-sample allocation not given. Samples were taken on day 63 after the first vaccine or placebo injection.

This receptor was obtained from a person aged 18-65 years who received the Ad26.COV2.S COVID-19 vaccine or a placebo. The material was peripheral blood, obtained in a trial of Ad26.COV2.S vaccine versus placebo. The chain carries TRBV6-5 and TRBJ1-5; D might be TRBD1 (5 bases). The CDR3 reads CASREPGTNQPQHF. The CDR3, as DNA: TGTGCCAGCAGGGAGCCAGGGACTAATCAGCCCCAGCATTTT.